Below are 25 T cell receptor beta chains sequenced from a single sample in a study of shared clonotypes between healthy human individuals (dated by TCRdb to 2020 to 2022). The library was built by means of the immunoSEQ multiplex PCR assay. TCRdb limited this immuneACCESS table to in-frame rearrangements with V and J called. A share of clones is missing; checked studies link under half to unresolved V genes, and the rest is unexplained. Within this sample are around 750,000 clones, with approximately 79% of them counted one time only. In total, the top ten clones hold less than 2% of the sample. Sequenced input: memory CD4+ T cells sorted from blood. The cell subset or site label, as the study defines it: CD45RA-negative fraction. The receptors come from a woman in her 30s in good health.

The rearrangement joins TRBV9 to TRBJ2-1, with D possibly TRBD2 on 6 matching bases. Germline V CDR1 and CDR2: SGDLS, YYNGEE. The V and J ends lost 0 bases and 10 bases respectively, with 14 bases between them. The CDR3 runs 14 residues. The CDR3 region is CASSVDFWRDEQFF. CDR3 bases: TGTGCCAGCAGCGTAGATTTTTGGCGGGACGAGCAGTTCTTC.

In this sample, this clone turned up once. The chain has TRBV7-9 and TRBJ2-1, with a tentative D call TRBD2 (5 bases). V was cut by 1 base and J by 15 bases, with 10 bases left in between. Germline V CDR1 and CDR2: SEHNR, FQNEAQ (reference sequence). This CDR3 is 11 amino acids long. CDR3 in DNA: TGTGCCAGCAGCTTAGAGAGGGATCCGTTCTTC. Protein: CASSLERDPFF.

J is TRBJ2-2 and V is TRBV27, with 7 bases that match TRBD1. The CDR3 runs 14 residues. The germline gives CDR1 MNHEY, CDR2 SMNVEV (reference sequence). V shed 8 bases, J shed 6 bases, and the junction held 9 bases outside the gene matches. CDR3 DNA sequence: TGTGCCAGCGGACCGACAGGGAGAGCCGGGGAGCTGTTTTTT. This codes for CASGPTGRAGELFF.

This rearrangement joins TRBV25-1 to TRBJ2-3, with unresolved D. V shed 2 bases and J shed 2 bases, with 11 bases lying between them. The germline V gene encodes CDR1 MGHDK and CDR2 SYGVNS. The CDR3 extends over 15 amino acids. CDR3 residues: CASSESRATTDTQYF. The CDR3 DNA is TGTGCCAGCAGTGAAAGTAGGGCTACCACAGATACGCAGTATTTT.

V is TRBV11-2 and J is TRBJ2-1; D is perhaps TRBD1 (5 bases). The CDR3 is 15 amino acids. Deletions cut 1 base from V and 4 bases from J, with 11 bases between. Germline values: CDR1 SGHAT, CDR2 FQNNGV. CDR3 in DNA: TGTGCCAGCAGCTTAGGGCAGGGCCCATACAATGAGCAGTTCTTC. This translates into CASSLGQGPYNEQFF.

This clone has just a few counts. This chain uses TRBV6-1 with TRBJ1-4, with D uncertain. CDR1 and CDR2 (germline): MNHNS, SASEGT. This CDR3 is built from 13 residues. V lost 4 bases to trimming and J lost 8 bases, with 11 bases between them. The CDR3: CASSAYGGEKLFF. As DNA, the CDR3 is TGTGCCAGCAGTGCGTACGGCGGGGAAAAACTGTTTTTT.

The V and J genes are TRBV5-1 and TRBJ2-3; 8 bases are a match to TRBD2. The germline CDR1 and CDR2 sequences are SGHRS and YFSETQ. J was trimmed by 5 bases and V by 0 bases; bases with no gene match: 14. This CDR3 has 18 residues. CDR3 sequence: CASSLAFSGAGERDTQYF. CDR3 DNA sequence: TGCGCCAGCAGCTTGGCTTTCTCGGGAGCGGGAGAGCGAGATACGCAGTATTTT.

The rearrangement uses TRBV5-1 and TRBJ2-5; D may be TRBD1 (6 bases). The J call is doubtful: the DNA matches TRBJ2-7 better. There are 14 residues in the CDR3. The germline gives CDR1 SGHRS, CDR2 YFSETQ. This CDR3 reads CASSLGGPYYEQYF. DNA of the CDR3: TGCGCCAGCAGTCTTGGGGGCCCGTACTACGAGCAGTACTTC.

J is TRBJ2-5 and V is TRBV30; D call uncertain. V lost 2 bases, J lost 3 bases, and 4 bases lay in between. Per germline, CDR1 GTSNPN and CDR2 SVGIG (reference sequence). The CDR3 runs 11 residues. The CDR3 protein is CAWSPKETQYF. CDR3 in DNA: TGTGCCTGGAGTCCTAAAGAGACCCAGTACTTC.

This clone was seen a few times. CDR3 in DNA: TGTGCCTGGAGTCACCCGGGACTAGCGGAGACAAGCTCCTACAATGAGCAGTTCTTC. Its protein is CAWSHPGLAETSSYNEQFF. The V gene is TRBV30, the J gene TRBJ2-1, with TRBD2 identical over 11 bases. V shed 2 bases and J 0 bases; nucleotides not matched to a gene: 12. This CDR3 is built from 19 residues. Germline CDR1 and CDR2: GTSNPN and SVGIG (reference sequence).

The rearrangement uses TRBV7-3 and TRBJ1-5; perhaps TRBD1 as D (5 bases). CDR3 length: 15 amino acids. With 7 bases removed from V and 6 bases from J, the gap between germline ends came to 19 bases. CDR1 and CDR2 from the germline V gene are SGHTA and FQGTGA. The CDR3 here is CASTPPWGNGQPQHF. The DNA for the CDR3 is TGTGCCAGCACCCCCCCATGGGGCAACGGTCAGCCCCAGCATTTT.

CDR3 sequence: CASSNSTDTQYF. DNA for the CDR3: TGTGCCAGCAGCAATAGCACAGATACGCAGTATTTT. The V gene is TRBV21-1, the J gene TRBJ2-3. TRBV21-1 corresponds to a pseudogene. The CDR3 extends over 12 amino acids.

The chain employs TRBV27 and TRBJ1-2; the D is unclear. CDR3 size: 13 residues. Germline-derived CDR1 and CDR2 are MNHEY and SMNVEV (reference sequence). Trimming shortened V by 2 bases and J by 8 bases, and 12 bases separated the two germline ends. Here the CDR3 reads CASSLRPGLGYTF. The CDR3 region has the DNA TGTGCCAGCAGTTTACGGCCAGGTCTAGGCTACACCTTC.

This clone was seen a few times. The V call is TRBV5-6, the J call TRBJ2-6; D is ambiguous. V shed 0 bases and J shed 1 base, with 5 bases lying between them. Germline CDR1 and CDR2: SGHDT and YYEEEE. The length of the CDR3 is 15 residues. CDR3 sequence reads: CASSLDTSGANVLTF. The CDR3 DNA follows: TGTGCCAGCAGCTTGGACACGTCTGGGGCCAACGTCCTGACTTTC.

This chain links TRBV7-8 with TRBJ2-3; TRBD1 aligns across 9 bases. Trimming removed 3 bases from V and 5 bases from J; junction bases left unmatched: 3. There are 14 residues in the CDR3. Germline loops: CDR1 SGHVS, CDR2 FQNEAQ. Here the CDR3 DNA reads TGTGCCAGCAGCTTTCGACAGGGGGGAGATACGCAGTATTTT. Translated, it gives CASSFRQGGDTQYF.

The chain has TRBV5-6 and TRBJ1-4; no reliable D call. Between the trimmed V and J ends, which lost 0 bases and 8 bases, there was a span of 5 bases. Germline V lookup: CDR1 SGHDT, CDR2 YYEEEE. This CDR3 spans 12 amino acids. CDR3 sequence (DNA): TGTGCCAGCAGCTTGGGTGGCGAAAAACTGTTTTTT. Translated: CASSLGGEKLFF.

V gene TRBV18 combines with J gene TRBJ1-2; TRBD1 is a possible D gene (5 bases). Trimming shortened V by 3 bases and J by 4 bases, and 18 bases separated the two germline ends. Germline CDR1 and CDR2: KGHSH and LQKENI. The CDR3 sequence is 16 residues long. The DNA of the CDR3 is TGTGCCAGCTCACCGCCGAACCGGGACGCGGGCTATGGCTACACCTTC. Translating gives CASSPPNRDAGYGYTF.

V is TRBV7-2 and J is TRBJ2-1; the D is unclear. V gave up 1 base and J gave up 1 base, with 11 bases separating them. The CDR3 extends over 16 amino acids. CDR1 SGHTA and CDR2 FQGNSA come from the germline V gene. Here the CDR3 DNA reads TGTGCCAGCAGCTTAGGTTGGCGTGGGTCCTACAATGAGCAGTTCTTC. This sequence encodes CASSLGWRGSYNEQFF.

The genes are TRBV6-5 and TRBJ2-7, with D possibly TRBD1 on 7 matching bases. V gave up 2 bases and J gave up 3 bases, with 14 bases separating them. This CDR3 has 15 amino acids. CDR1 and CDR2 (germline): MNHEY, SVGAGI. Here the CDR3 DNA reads TGTGCCAGCAGTTACCGGCGGGACAGAGACTACGAGCAGTACTTC. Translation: CASSYRRDRDYEQYF.

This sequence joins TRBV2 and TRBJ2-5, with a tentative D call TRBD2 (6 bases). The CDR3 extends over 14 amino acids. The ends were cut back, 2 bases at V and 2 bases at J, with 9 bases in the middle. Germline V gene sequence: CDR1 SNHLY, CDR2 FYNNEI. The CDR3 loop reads CASSERREQETQYF. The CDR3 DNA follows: TGTGCCAGCAGTGAAAGACGGGAGCAAGAGACCCAGTACTTC.

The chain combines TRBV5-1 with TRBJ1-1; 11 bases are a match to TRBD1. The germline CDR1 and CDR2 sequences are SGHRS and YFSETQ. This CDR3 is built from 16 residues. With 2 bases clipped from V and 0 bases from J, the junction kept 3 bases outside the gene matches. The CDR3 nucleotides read TGCGCCAGCAGCTTTGGGACAGGGGGGATGAACACTGAAGCTTTCTTT. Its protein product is CASSFGTGGMNTEAFF.

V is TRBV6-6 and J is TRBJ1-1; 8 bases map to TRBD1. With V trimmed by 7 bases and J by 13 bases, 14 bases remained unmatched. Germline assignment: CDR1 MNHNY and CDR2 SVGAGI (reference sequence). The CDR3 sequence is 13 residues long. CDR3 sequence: CASNPRRDRTVFF. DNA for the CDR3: TGTGCCAGCAACCCACGGCGGGACAGGACCGTTTTCTTT.

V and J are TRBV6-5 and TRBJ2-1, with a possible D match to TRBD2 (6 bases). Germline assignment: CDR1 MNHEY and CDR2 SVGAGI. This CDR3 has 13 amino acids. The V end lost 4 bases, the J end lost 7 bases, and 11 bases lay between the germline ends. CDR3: CASSWGGLNEQFF. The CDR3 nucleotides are TGTGCCAGCAGTTGGGGAGGACTTAATGAGCAGTTCTTC.

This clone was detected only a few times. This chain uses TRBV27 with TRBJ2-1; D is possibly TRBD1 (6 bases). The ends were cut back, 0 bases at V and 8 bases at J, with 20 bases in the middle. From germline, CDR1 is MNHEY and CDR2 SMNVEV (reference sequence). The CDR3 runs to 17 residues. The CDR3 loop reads CASSLSKLGTGRHEQFF. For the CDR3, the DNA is TGTGCCAGCAGTTTATCGAAGTTGGGAACAGGGCGGCATGAGCAGTTCTTC.

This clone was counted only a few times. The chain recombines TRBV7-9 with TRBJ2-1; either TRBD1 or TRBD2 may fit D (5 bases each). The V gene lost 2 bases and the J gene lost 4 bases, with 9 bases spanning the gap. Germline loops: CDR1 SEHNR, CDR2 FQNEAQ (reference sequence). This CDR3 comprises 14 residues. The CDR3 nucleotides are TGTGCCAGCAGCTTAAGGGACCTATACAATGAGCAGTTCTTC. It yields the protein CASSLRDLYNEQFF.